This T cell receptor beta chain was identified in a study of blood T cells in healthy people across ages. Study-level results: Unsorted PBMC input precluded a conclusive naive versus antigen-experienced comparison.

Germline trimming cut 4 bases from V and 5 bases from J; bases unmatched to any gene: 6. This CDR3 has 14 amino acids. Each donor had approximately 10 milliliters of peripheral blood drawn. Then a second PCR, running roughly 7 to 11 cycles, was carried out with a sample-barcoded 5' primer and a J-beta primer mix. All samples yielded 2.5 million or more CDR3-containing paired-end reads. TCRdb processed the 5' RACE reads anew with MiXCR; each CDR3 protein has one entry. The data contain some 890,000 distinct CDR3 sequences, 25% to 35% of them singletons. At least ten counts were recorded for this clonotype. Its antigen is unidentified. In addition, the sample was reused for a study of T cells of mothers and their children. That source notes: Sequencing returned over 10 million TCR beta CDR3 reads per mother and 2.5 million to 3 million per child.

The sequence was collected from a woman in her 40s in good health. Sequencing was done on a sample of blood. J is TRBJ2-7 and V is TRBV12-3 or TRBV12-4; 9 positions match TRBD1. The CDR3 nucleotides read TGTGCCAGCAGTTCGGACAGGGGATGGGACGAGCAGTACTTC. Residues: CASSSDRGWDEQYF.